This T cell receptor beta chain was observed in a study of T cell changes during pregnancy in multiple sclerosis. Generated by immunoSEQ multiplex PCR, the TCRdb table keeps only in-frame clones and is missing some. This sample has 100,000 to 110,000 clones, with approximately 90% found just once. Germline V gene lookup returns CDR1 MNHNY and CDR2 SVGAGI (reference sequence). V was trimmed by 0 bases and J by 0 bases, leaving 8 bases between them. CDR3 length equals 15 residues. The V and J genes are TRBV6-6 and TRBJ1-2; D is unresolved. This receptor was identified in a female donor with multiple sclerosis, enrolled in a pregnancy study. The specimen was peripheral blood, collected after pregnancy. The CDR3 region is CASSYSNSPNYGYTF. CDR3 nucleotide sequence: TGTGCCAGCAGTTACTCGAACAGCCCTAACTATGGCTACACCTTC.